Below, 27 T cell receptor beta chains from the same sample are listed, as sequenced in a study of OX40 agonist ivuxolimab in advanced cancers. TCRdb's copy holds only in-frame clones and misses some; the assay was immunoSEQ multiplex PCR. The data show about 45,000 clones, roughly 80% seen once. The sequencing used CD4+ or CD8+ T cells sorted from blood, collected in a trial of the OX40 agonist ivuxolimab. These receptors all stem from an adult with an advanced solid tumor such as melanoma, head and neck, liver or kidney cancer.

The chain combines TRBV27 with TRBJ1-4; the D gene is possibly TRBD1 (6 bases). This CDR3 comprises 14 residues. V gave up 3 bases and J gave up 7 bases, with 12 bases separating them. From germline, CDR1 is MNHEY and CDR2 SMNVEV (reference sequence). This chain's CDR3 is CASSLLGASEKLFF. For the CDR3, the DNA is TGTGCCAGCAGTTTGTTGGGGGCGAGTGAAAAACTGTTTTTT.

This clone appeared a few times. J is TRBJ1-6 and V is TRBV6-5; possibly TRBD1 for D (5 bases). The V and J ends lost 4 bases and 13 bases respectively, with 17 bases between them. The germline gives CDR1 MNHEY, CDR2 SVGAGI. This CDR3 region has 14 residues. The CDR3 sequence: CASSSVRGVGPLHF. The CDR3 DNA is TGTGCCAGCAGTTCAGTACGGGGGGTTGGGCCCCTCCACTTT.

The J gene is TRBJ2-7, the V gene TRBV5-4; D unresolved. Deletions cut 4 bases from V and 0 bases from J, with 11 bases between. The length of the CDR3 is 14 residues. The V gene's germline CDR1 is SGHNT and CDR2 YYREEE (reference sequence). CDR3 bases: TGTGCCAGCAGCCCCGGGTCACACTCCTACGAGCAGTACTTC. Protein: CASSPGSHSYEQYF.

This CDR3 is CATSSGQGSQPQHF. The CDR3 nucleotides are TGTGCCACGTCAAGTGGACAGGGAAGTCAGCCCCAGCATTTT. This chain connects TRBV15 to TRBJ1-5, with TRBD1 identical over 8 bases. V was clipped by 9 bases and J by 6 bases; unmatched bases: 10. CDR1 and CDR2 from the germline V gene are LNHNV and YYDKDF (reference sequence). This CDR3 is 14 amino acids long.

V gene TRBV7-9 combines with J gene TRBJ1-2, with a tentative D call TRBD1 (5 bases). V was trimmed by 5 bases and J by 5 bases, leaving 9 bases between them. This CDR3 comprises 12 residues. Germline loops: CDR1 SEHNR, CDR2 FQNEAQ (reference sequence). CDR3 nucleotides: TGTGCCAGCAGCCCTACAGGTTATGGCTACACCTTC. Translation gives CASSPTGYGYTF.

The chain employs TRBV5-1 and TRBJ1-2, with 7 bases matching TRBD1. Germline loops: CDR1 SGHRS, CDR2 YFSETQ. Trimming took 0 bases from V and 4 from J; bases not matched to a gene: 6. This CDR3 region has 15 residues. The CDR3 coding sequence is TGCGCCAGCAGCTTGGGACAGGGCGTTCGCTATGGCTACACCTTC. The encoded protein is CASSLGQGVRYGYTF.

The chain uses TRBV30 and TRBJ1-6; D might be TRBD1 (6 bases). Trimming removed 2 bases at V and 0 bases at J, with 14 bases between. The CDR3 is 17 residues long. CDR1 GTSNPN and CDR2 SVGIG come from the germline V gene (reference sequence). The CDR3 region has the DNA TGTGCCTGGAGTCGAAGACAGGAGAGCTCCTATAATTCACCCCTCCACTTT. It yields the protein CAWSRRQESSYNSPLHF.

The chain employs TRBV7-9 and TRBJ2-3, with D hard to call. CDR1 is SEHNR, CDR2 FQNEAQ, per germline (reference sequence). The ends were cut back, 3 bases at V and 2 bases at J, with 6 bases in the middle. The CDR3 loop spans 13 amino acids. CDR3 residues: CASSFSATDTQYF. The CDR3, as DNA: TGTGCCAGCAGCTTCTCTGCCACAGATACGCAGTATTTT.

This chain links TRBV2 with TRBJ1-6, with D possibly TRBD1 on 6 matching bases. Germline V gives CDR1 SNHLY, CDR2 FYNNEI. V was pared by 6 bases and J by 8 bases, with 14 bases between. CDR3 size: 14 residues. The CDR3 nucleotides are TGTGCCAGCAGGGGGCAGGCAGGGGATTCACCCCTCCACTTT. This sequence encodes CASRGQAGDSPLHF. Using reference TRBV2 and TRBJ1-6 for the parts outside the CDR3, the full variable domain is EPEVTQTPSHQVTQMGQEVILRCVPISNHLYFYWYRQILGQKVEFLVSFYNNEISEKSEIFDDQFSVERPDGSNFTLKIRSTKLEDSAMYFCASRGQAGDSPLHFGNGTRLTVT.

The J gene is TRBJ1-1, the V gene TRBV5-5; 11 bases agree with TRBD1. This CDR3 comprises 15 residues. Germline lookup yields CDR1 SGHKS and CDR2 YYEKEE (reference sequence). J was trimmed by 4 bases and V by 0 bases; bases with no gene match: 2. CDR3 in DNA: TGTGCCAGCAGCTTGGGTGGGACAGGGGGCACTGAAGCTTTCTTT. It translates to CASSLGGTGGTEAFF.

This clone was seen more than once but under ten times. The chain couples TRBV19 to TRBJ1-5; maybe TRBD1 (6 bases). The CDR3 has 14 residues. Deletions cut 6 bases from V and 6 bases from J, with 15 bases between. CDR1 is LNHDA, CDR2 SQIVND, per germline (reference sequence). DNA for the CDR3: TGTGCCAGTAGACAAGGAGGGGGGACTCAGCCCCAGCATTTT. It translates to CASRQGGGTQPQHF. The whole variable domain, filled in from reference TRBV19 and TRBJ1-5, reads DGGITQSPKYLFRKEGQNVTLSCEQNLNHDAMYWYRQDPGQGLRLIYYSQIVNDFQKGDIAEGYSVSREKKESFPLTVTSAQKNPTAFYLCASRQGGGTQPQHFGDGTRLSIL.

The V call is TRBV18, the J call TRBJ2-1; 12 positions match TRBD2. With V trimmed by 5 bases and J by 4 bases, 3 bases remained unmatched. The CDR3 sequence is 15 residues long. Per germline, CDR1 KGHSH and CDR2 LQKENI. In DNA form, the CDR3 reads TGTGCCAGCTCAATCGGACTAGCGGGGTACAATGAGCAGTTCTTC. The encoded protein is CASSIGLAGYNEQFF.

The chain combines TRBV7-9 with TRBJ2-1, with D tentatively TRBD1 (6 bases). Germline assignment: CDR1 SEHNR and CDR2 FQNEAQ (reference sequence). The ends were cut back, 1 base at V and 7 bases at J, with 8 bases in the middle. This CDR3 region has 13 residues. The DNA of the CDR3 is TGTGCCAGCAGCTTAGGGCAGGGGAATGAGCAGTTCTTC. Its translation: CASSLGQGNEQFF.

The chain combines TRBV30 with TRBJ2-7; 13 bases map to TRBD2. Germline-derived CDR1 and CDR2 are GTSNPN and SVGIG (reference sequence). The J segment lost 9 bases and the V segment lost 0 bases, leaving 5 bases of the junction unmatched. This CDR3 has 14 residues. CDR3 DNA sequence: TGTGCCTGGAGTGTTAGTGGACTAGCGGGAGCGCAGTACTTC. Its translation is CAWSVSGLAGAQYF.

This rearrangement joins TRBV5-1 to TRBJ2-2; no definite D call. Trimming left V 5 bases short and J 3 bases short, with 8 bases between. The CDR3 is made up of 13 amino acids. Germline CDR1 reads SGHRS; CDR2 reads YFSETQ. CDR3 region: CASSRSDTGELFF. The CDR3, as DNA: TGCGCCAGCAGTCGGTCGGACACCGGGGAGCTGTTTTTT. Together with reference TRBV5-1 and TRBJ2-2, the CDR3 gives the full variable domain: KAGVTQTPRYLIKTRGQQVTLSCSPISGHRSVSWYQQTPGQGLQFLFEYFSETQRNKGNFPGRFSGRQFSNSRSEMNVSTLELGDSALYLCASSRSDTGELFFGEGSRLTVL.

This chain joins TRBV5-1 and TRBJ2-1; tentatively, D is TRBD2 (6 bases). The germline V gene encodes CDR1 SGHRS and CDR2 YFSETQ. There are 15 residues in the CDR3. The V end lost 0 bases, the J end lost 7 bases, and 14 bases lay between the germline ends. CDR3 amino acids: CASSLGGTAYNEQFF. The CDR3 DNA reads TGCGCCAGCAGCTTGGGGGGGACTGCATATAATGAGCAGTTCTTC.

The rearrangement links TRBV2 to TRBJ1-1, with D tentatively TRBD1 (5 bases). Trimming removed 5 bases from V and 6 bases from J, with 13 bases in between. The CDR3 totals 13 residues. Germline V gives CDR1 SNHLY, CDR2 FYNNEI. CDR3 nucleotides: TGTGCCAGCAGTCAGTGGGGGGGTGCTGAAGCTTTCTTT. This sequence encodes CASSQWGGAEAFF.

This rearrangement joins TRBV7-9 to TRBJ1-2; D gene unclear. CDR3 length equals 13 residues. Germline lookup yields CDR1 SEHNR and CDR2 FQNEAQ (reference sequence). V lost 0 bases, J lost 4 bases, and 6 bases lay in between. The CDR3, as DNA: TGTGCCAGCAGCTTAGCCCGCAGCTATGGCTACACCTTC. Residues: CASSLARSYGYTF.

The V call is TRBV5-1, the J call TRBJ1-1; a weak D match, TRBD1 (6 bases). Per the germline V gene, CDR1 is SGHRS and CDR2 is YFSETQ. The CDR3 length is 14 residues. Trimming cost V 4 bases and J 0 bases, with 10 bases left between them. CDR3 in DNA: TGCGCCAGCAGCGTGGGACACTTGAACACTGAAGCTTTCTTT. Translation gives CASSVGHLNTEAFF.

The genes are TRBV5-5 and TRBJ1-1; D ambiguous. Germline CDR1 reads SGHKS; CDR2 reads YYEKEE (reference sequence). The CDR3 sequence is 12 residues long. V was trimmed by 0 bases and J by 5 bases, leaving 5 bases between them. This CDR3 is CASSLVGTEAFF. The CDR3 bases are TGTGCCAGCAGCTTGGTTGGGACTGAAGCTTTCTTT.

This chain joins TRBV30 and TRBJ1-6; D unclear. From germline, CDR1 is GTSNPN and CDR2 SVGIG (reference sequence). The CDR3 spans 13 residues. V lost 2 bases, J lost 9 bases, and 11 bases lay in between. The CDR3 sequence: CAWSTGLGSPLHF. As DNA, the CDR3 is TGTGCCTGGAGTACCGGGCTGGGTTCACCCCTCCACTTT.

This CDR3 is CASRDRSQKLFF. DNA for the CDR3: TGTGCCAGCAGGGACAGGTCGCAAAAACTGTTTTTT. The chain uses TRBV19 and TRBJ1-4; 8 bases agree with TRBD1. Germline V lookup: CDR1 LNHDA, CDR2 SQIVND (reference sequence). Germline trimming cut 9 bases from V and 9 bases from J; bases unmatched to any gene: 6. This CDR3 contains 12 residues.

The J gene is TRBJ2-3, the V gene TRBV19; either TRBD1 or TRBD2 may fit D (5 bases each). Trimming left V 3 bases short and J 4 bases short, with 17 bases between. Germline V lookup: CDR1 LNHDA, CDR2 SQIVND (reference sequence). The CDR3 has 16 amino acids. In DNA, the CDR3 is TGTGCCAGTAGTATTTTCTCCCTCTCGGGGCCAGATACGCAGTATTTT. Its translation: CASSIFSLSGPDTQYF.

As for this clone: One junction end does not reproduce the germline sequence, and a read error may be involved. In DNA, the CDR3 is TGTGCCAGCGGTTTAGAGGGCTGGGAGCAGTACTTC. It yields the protein CASGLEGWEQYF. The rearrangement links TRBV28 to TRBJ2-7; a weak D match, TRBD2 (5 bases). The germline gives CDR1 MDHEN, CDR2 SYDVKM. The CDR3 totals 12 residues.

The chain uses TRBV18 and TRBJ2-1; D remains ambiguous. V lost 4 bases and J 4 bases, leaving 17 bases between the germline ends. The CDR3 is 16 residues long. Germline loops: CDR1 KGHSH, CDR2 LQKENI. CDR3 coding DNA: TGTGCCAGCTCACTTGAACCGCGCCCACCGTACAATGAGCAGTTCTTC. Translating gives CASSLEPRPPYNEQFF.

The V gene is TRBV9, the J gene TRBJ2-2, with unresolved D. V was pared by 1 base and J by 4 bases, with 5 bases between. CDR1 and CDR2 from the germline V gene are SGDLS and YYNGEE. This CDR3 comprises 13 residues. The chain's CDR3 is CASSVRFTGELFF. For the CDR3, the DNA is TGTGCCAGCAGCGTACGGTTCACCGGGGAGCTGTTTTTT. Full variable domain (outside the CDR3, taken from reference TRBV9 and TRBJ2-2): DSGVTQTPKHLITATGQRVTLRCSPRSGDLSVYWYQQSLDQGLQFLIQYYNGEERAKGNILERFSAQQFPDLHSELNLSSLELGDSALYFCASSVRFTGELFFGEGSRLTVL.

V is TRBV11-3 and J is TRBJ2-1; 8 nucleotides match TRBD1. The CDR3 loop spans 12 amino acids. After removal of 5 bases from V and 10 bases from J, the junction contained 4 bases not matched to a gene. Germline CDR1 and CDR2: SGHNT and YENEEA. CDR3 protein: CASSQDRGEQFF. The CDR3 region has the DNA TGTGCCAGCAGCCAAGACAGGGGAGAGCAGTTCTTC.